This T cell receptor beta chain is drawn from a study of T cells after yellow fever vaccination (dated by TCRdb to about 2019). Regarding the study in general: Libraries from fractions with low cell numbers were prepared with the SMART-Seq v4 Ultra Low Input RNA kit. Bulk PBMC replicates and cell subsets were isolated from blood drawn at multiple timepoints before and after both primary and secondary immunization. To follow T-cell clones before and after primary and booster YFV17D yellow fever vaccination, bulk TCR alpha and beta repertoires were sequenced over time. Two healthy male donors, one aged 18 to 30 and one aged 30 to 40 years, were included in the cohort. Overall study results and their limits: After the booster, most clones that had expanded after primary vaccination were detected again (approximately 97% of CD4 and about 88% of CD8), suggesting broad maintenance of memory. A small share of clonotypes was detected in both CD4 and CD8 compartments, with the overlap likely arising from convergent recombination. Only two donors were included in the study, so the extent to which the findings can be generalized is limited. The secondary T-cell response was found to be weaker but faster than the primary response, with a peak reached on day 5 rather than on day 15. Computational filtering was needed because FACS-sorted repertoires could contain abundant contaminating clonotypes from the bulk population.

On this clonotype: Which antigen it targets is not known. Nothing much larger sits one base from this clone, and base qualities are not available.

This specimen's treatment or condition label, interpreted: live attenuated yellow fever vaccine strain. At each blood-draw timepoint, two biological replicates of bulk PBMCs were collected. PBMCs were isolated from peripheral blood using a standard Ficoll-Paque protocol. TriZol was used to extract RNA from bulk PBMCs, from CD4 and CD8 fractions, and from dextramer-positive and dextramer-negative fractions. V lost 7 bases and J lost 5 bases, and the count of bases not matched to a germline gene is 9. The CDR3 numbers 14 residues from cysteine through phenylalanine. Only the CDR3 region is kept as DNA, spanning 42 bases read in frame from base 1. From the germline V gene, CDR1 is MNHNS and CDR2 is SASEGT. TCR cDNA was synthesized by 5'RACE template switching, through which a universal primer site and unique molecular identifiers were introduced. Priming of cDNA synthesis was performed from both the TCR alpha and TCR beta constant segments. Two PCR steps were used to amplify libraries, with sample barcodes and sequencing adapters being added in the second step. Libraries were sequenced on Illumina HiSeq 2500 (2x100 bp) or NovaSeq (2x150 bp). In the paper's pipeline: Demultiplexing of reads and collapsing into UMI consensus sequences were performed with MIGEC, and V(D)J alignment was carried out with MiXCR. Vaccine-responding clonotypes were identified with edgeR using replicate PBMC samples, with FDR below 0.01 and a log2 fold change above 5 up to day 15 being required. Each bulk clonotype received a CD4 or CD8 identity based on whether the sequenced CD4 or CD8 repertoire contained that clonotype at higher abundance. In-frame beta chains were kept once TCRdb had trimmed the public reads at Q25 with fastp and called clones with MiXCR. All rows with the same CDR3 protein become a single entry with the most common DNA and genes. Here the V and J calls rest on TCRdb's processing, not on the authors' analysis. The sample contains 620,000 or so distinct CDR3 sequences, approximately 16% of them found a single time. In total, the top ten clones hold around 15% of the sample.

Sequences were derived from PBMCs, sampled 5 to 6 days after the first yellow fever vaccination. This TCR derives from a man aged 18 to 30 who received the YFV17D yellow fever vaccine. The chain couples TRBV6-1 to TRBJ2-5; TRBD1 aligns with 8 central bases. The nucleotide sequence reads as follows: TGTGCCAGCAAGCCCAGGGGGCAGGGGGAGACCCAGTACTTC. Its protein is CASKPRGQGETQYF.